This TCR beta chain was sequenced during a study of T cell responses to AZD1222 COVID-19 vaccine. The method was immunoSEQ multiplex PCR; TCRdb's version includes in-frame clones alone and lacks a portion of them. Altogether about 140,000 clones are present, approximately 90% being singletons, with the ten largest covering around 1.5%. The V and J ends lost 4 bases and 3 bases, in that order; junction bases with no gene match: 8. Germline CDR1 and CDR2: MDHEN and SYDVKM. The CDR3 is made up of 15 amino acids. This specimen consisted of peripheral blood, obtained on day 0 of AZD1222 vaccination. This rearrangement joins TRBV28 to TRBJ1-2; TRBD1 matches at 7 bases. The origin of this receptor is an adult in good health. The DNA for the CDR3 is TGTGCCAGCAGTTCCGGGACAGCAACTTACTATGGCTACACCTTC. Its protein product is CASSSGTATYYGYTF.